This T cell receptor beta chain comes out of a study of blood T cell repertoires in COVID-19 (dated by TCRdb to the early 2020s). Regarding the research as a whole: Samples from collaborators originated in the United States, Italy and Spain and spanned both the acute and convalescent phases of COVID-19. The prospective study material was composed of cDNA or gDNA derived from T cells, B-cell-depleted T cells, or PBMCs. The dataset comprised deeply sampled blood TCRbeta repertoires from subjects exposed to, actively infected with, or recovered from COVID-19. The repertoires were released in a freely available public database meant as a resource for research on the immune response to SARS-CoV-2. The samples were drawn from the first 160 participants of the ongoing ImmuneRACE study and from 950 to 1,500 subjects provided by 6 global collaborators. Sample metadata almost always included a de-identified subject ID, COVID-19 status, age in years and sex. Where available, HLA class I and class II types were taken from metadata supplied by the sample provider and were not determined by assay-based typing. On the study overall, not on this receptor specifically: The amount of clinical and demographic metadata varied by source and participant and was provided uncurated.

In Seattle, one collaborating source enrolled patients while the infection was active and tracked those patients longitudinally over the course of disease. Collaborating institutions collected whole blood in K2EDTA tubes following their own protocols. For TCRbeta analysis, collaborators shipped samples as frozen whole blood, isolated PBMCs, or DNA extracted from either of those sample types. The germline V gene sets CDR1 to LGHNA and CDR2 to YSLEER. For this chain, trimming is 3 bases at the V end and 2 bases at the J end, and the number of junction bases without a gene match is 3. The CDR3 runs 15 amino acids, cysteine and phenylalanine included. CDR3 DNA is the only sequence kept; it has 45 bases, read in frame from the first base. For this clone: It has no known antigen specificity. The input lacks base qualities; no much larger clone sits a single base away.

TCRbeta CDR3 regions were amplified from genomic DNA using the immunoSEQ Assay, a bias-controlled multiplex PCR. The authors' analysis ran thus. Within the assay, amplification of reference gene primers was used to estimate how many nucleated cells each sample contained. To quantify the absolute abundance of each unique TCRbeta CDR3 rearrangement, sequence reads were collapsed and filtered. Productive Simpson clonality was computed per sample as the square root of Simpson's diversity index over productive rearrangements. TCRdb retrieved this table from immuneACCESS and kept in-frame rearrangements only. Not all clones are present; in checked studies, unresolved V genes account for under half, and no reason is known for the remainder. V, J and clone size are taken as reported in that table, and D and trimming were inferred from the DNA itself. Counted in this sample were about 170,000 clones; just over 90% of them appeared once. Almost 5% of the sample is taken by the ten largest.

The receptor was derived from a man aged 18 to 30 with COVID-19, enrolled during active disease. This chain is built from TRBV4-3 and TRBJ2-7; 11 bases in the junction line up with TRBD2. Sequenced: peripheral blood. The CDR3 amino acid sequence is: CASSHQLAGAYEQYF. In nucleotides, the sequence is TGCGCCAGCAGCCACCAACTAGCGGGAGCCTACGAGCAGTACTTC.